The 24 T cell receptor beta chains in this list originate from one sample, sequenced in a study of cytomegalovirus exposure and HLA in healthy donors. PCR involved 60 Vbeta and 13 Jbeta primers. Generated by immunoSEQ multiplex PCR, the TCRdb table keeps only in-frame clones and is missing some. This sample carries 150,000 to 200,000 clones, roughly four fifths of them seen once, and the ten largest clones take 1.6%. Sequencing used PBMCs. The receptors shown here come from a man aged 45-60 years in good health and CMV-seronegative.

CDR3 in amino acids: CASSSGDREWEQYF. In nucleotides, the CDR3 is TGTGCCAGCAGCTCGGGAGACAGGGAATGGGAGCAGTACTTC. This chain uses TRBV7-3 with TRBJ2-7; D is perhaps TRBD1 (7 bases). The germline V gene encodes CDR1 SGHTA and CDR2 FQGTGA. The CDR3 is made up of 14 amino acids. Trimming took off 4 bases at V and 7 bases at J, with 17 bases between the two ends.

The J gene is TRBJ1-1, the V gene TRBV6-6; TRBD1 is a possible D gene (6 bases). The CDR3 runs to 11 residues. Trimming removed 8 bases at V and 12 bases at J, with 16 bases between. From germline, CDR1 is MNHNY and CDR2 SVGAGI (reference sequence). CDR3 region: CASSGNRDSFF. The CDR3 DNA sequence: TGTGCCAGCTCAGGGAACAGGGATTCTTTCTTT.

The chain links TRBV9 to TRBJ2-7, with TRBD2 identical over 11 bases. Trimming took 4 bases from V and 4 from J; bases not matched to a gene: 4. Looked up from germline, CDR1 is SGDLS and CDR2 is YYNGEE. The CDR3 has 14 residues. The CDR3 sequence is CASSLSGRDYEQYF. DNA for the CDR3: TGTGCCAGCAGCCTTAGCGGGAGGGATTACGAGCAGTACTTC. Combining the CDR3 with reference TRBV9 and TRBJ2-7 gives the whole variable domain DSGVTQTPKHLITATGQRVTLRCSPRSGDLSVYWYQQSLDQGLQFLIQYYNGEERAKGNILERFSAQQFPDLHSELNLSSLELGDSALYFCASSLSGRDYEQYFGPGTRLTVT.

This clone was detected only once. The CDR3 sequence: CASSFDDRGSDEQYF. The CDR3 DNA reads TGTGCCAGCAGCTTCGACGACAGGGGGTCGGACGAGCAGTACTTC. The V call is TRBV11-2, the J call TRBJ2-7; 9 bases agree with TRBD1. The germline V gene has CDR1 SGHAT and CDR2 FQNNGV. The CDR3 consists of 15 residues. V lost 3 bases to trimming and J lost 5 bases; unmatched junction nucleotides: 8.

The chain carries TRBV9 and TRBJ2-7; 8 positions agree with TRBD1. V was pared by 2 bases and J by 7 bases, with 8 bases of the junction left unmatched. Germline V lookup: CDR1 SGDLS, CDR2 YYNGEE. The CDR3 is made up of 14 amino acids. The CDR3 spells CASSVGTGTWEQYF. The CDR3 bases are TGTGCCAGCAGCGTCGGGACAGGCACGTGGGAGCAGTACTTC.

The chain has TRBV6-5 and TRBJ1-6; possible D gene TRBD1, 5 bases. The V gene's germline CDR1 is MNHEY and CDR2 SVGAGI. Trimming removed 0 bases at V and 9 bases at J, with 12 bases between. The CDR3 covers 15 residues. CDR3 nucleotide sequence: TGTGCCAGCAGTTACTCGGAAGGGAGGGGTTCACCCCTCCACTTT. Its protein is CASSYSEGRGSPLHF.

The rearrangement joins TRBV27 to TRBJ2-5; D ambiguous. V was cut by 5 bases and J by 0 bases, with 16 bases left in between. Germline loops: CDR1 MNHEY, CDR2 SMNVEV (reference sequence). The CDR3 is 16 residues long. As DNA, the CDR3 is TGTGCCAGCAGTGCATACGGAGTCTACTACCAAGAGACCCAGTACTTC. Amino acids: CASSAYGVYYQETQYF.

The chain is built from TRBV28 and TRBJ2-6; 7 bases align to TRBD1. The junction had 4 bases not matched to a gene; V was cut back by 2 bases and J by 0 bases. The length of the CDR3 is 17 residues. Germline assignment: CDR1 MDHEN and CDR2 SYDVKM. The CDR3 DNA reads as TGTGCCAGCAGTTTACGGGACAGAAGCTCTGGGGCCAACGTCCTGACTTTC. It translates to CASSLRDRSSGANVLTF.

The chain recombines TRBV6-5 with TRBJ2-3, with 7 bases matching TRBD2. J was trimmed by 1 base and V by 11 bases; bases with no gene match: 9. Germline V gene data show CDR1 as MNHEY and CDR2 as SVGAGI. The CDR3 loop spans 14 amino acids. The CDR3 reads CACEREYGTDTQYF. CDR3 in DNA: TGTGCCTGCGAGCGGGAATACGGCACAGATACGCAGTATTTT.

On this clone: Relative to the germline gene, one junction end is altered; a read error may explain this. The chain combines TRBV11-3 with TRBJ2-7, with 10 bases fitting TRBD2. The germline gives CDR1 SGHNT, CDR2 YENEEA. This CDR3 spans 13 amino acids. In DNA form, the CDR3 reads TGTGCCAGCAGCCAACGGGGGACTAGCGTCCAGATTTTC. It codes for CASSQRGTSVQIF.

This clone has a handful of counts. The chain has TRBV5-1 and TRBJ2-3; D gene uncertain. Trimming removed 0 bases at V and 3 bases at J, with 8 bases between. Germline V lookup: CDR1 SGHRS, CDR2 YFSETQ. CDR3 length: 14 residues. The CDR3 reads CASSLGLVTDTQYF. The CDR3 DNA sequence: TGCGCCAGCAGCTTGGGGCTAGTTACAGATACGCAGTATTTT.

This sequence joins TRBV2 and TRBJ1-5; maybe TRBD1 (6 bases). Trimming removed 2 bases from V and 1 base from J, with 12 bases in between. The germline V gene encodes CDR1 SNHLY and CDR2 FYNNEI. The CDR3 sequence is 16 residues long. The CDR3 DNA reads as TGTGCCAGCAGTGAATTGGGCAGGGGAAGCAATCAGCCCCAGCATTTT. It yields the protein CASSELGRGSNQPQHF.

This clone is a singleton in its sample. This chain links TRBV4-1 with TRBJ2-6; tentative D call: TRBD1 (5 bases). V lost 2 bases and J 1 base, leaving 15 bases between the germline ends. Per the germline V gene, CDR1 is MGHRA and CDR2 is YSYEKL. The CDR3 runs 18 residues. CDR3 region: CASSQTSGNPSGANVLTF. The CDR3 DNA reads TGCGCCAGCAGCCAAACGTCAGGGAACCCTTCTGGGGCCAACGTCCTGACTTTC.

This clone was picked up a small number of times. The chain uses TRBV29-1 and TRBJ1-1, with a weak D call TRBD1 (6 bases). CDR3 length equals 13 residues. CDR1 is SQVTM and CDR2 is ANQGSEA in the germline V gene. Trimming removed 4 bases from V and 5 bases from J, with 14 bases in between. The CDR3 region is CSVGKGVLTEAFF. DNA of the CDR3: TGCAGCGTTGGGAAGGGGGTCCTGACTGAAGCTTTCTTT.

The V call is TRBV9, the J call TRBJ1-3; weak D call: TRBD1 (5 bases). The germline V gene encodes CDR1 SGDLS and CDR2 YYNGEE. This CDR3 is built from 15 residues. V lost 3 bases and J lost 2, with 12 bases in between. CDR3 in amino acids: CASSARSGTGNTIYF. The CDR3 coding sequence is TGTGCCAGCAGCGCCCGGTCAGGGACTGGAAACACCATATATTTT.

The table lists this clone with a few counts. J is TRBJ1-1 and V is TRBV4-2; 7 bases map to TRBD1. V lost 3 bases to trimming and J lost 10 bases; unmatched junction nucleotides: 11. Germline CDR1 reads LGHNA; CDR2 reads YNFKEQ. The CDR3 contains 14 residues. This CDR3 is CASSHDTGVGGAFF. For the CDR3, the DNA is TGTGCCAGCAGCCATGATACAGGGGTCGGGGGAGCTTTCTTT.

Turning to this clone: This same CDR3 is encoded by further DNA sequences in the sample. CDR3 nucleotides: TGTGCCAGCAGCTTAGGGGGGGATCAGCCCCAGCATTTT. Protein product: CASSLGGDQPQHF. V is TRBV7-2 and J is TRBJ1-5; a weak D match, TRBD1 (5 bases). Germline loops: CDR1 SGHTA, CDR2 FQGNSA. With 1 base removed from V and 5 bases from J, the gap between germline ends came to 6 bases. The CDR3 loop spans 13 amino acids.

The gene calls are TRBV7-9 and TRBJ2-7; 7 nucleotides align to TRBD1. The V segment lost 2 bases and the J segment 7 bases; nucleotides outside the gene matches: 11. Germline V lookup: CDR1 SEHNR, CDR2 FQNEAQ (reference sequence). CDR3 size: 15 residues. The CDR3 loop reads CASSLQGDSLTEQYF. The CDR3 DNA sequence: TGTGCCAGCAGCTTACAAGGGGACAGCCTAACGGAGCAGTACTTC.

The chain links TRBV18 to TRBJ2-2; D is possibly TRBD1 (6 bases). The CDR3 runs to 15 residues. Trimming removed 6 bases at V and 4 bases at J, with 15 bases between. Looked up from germline, CDR1 is KGHSH and CDR2 is LQKENI. In DNA, the CDR3 is TGTGCCAGCTCTCGACAGGCCGAGATCACCGGGGAGCTGTTTTTT. Translated, it gives CASSRQAEITGELFF.

This chain links TRBV4-1 with TRBJ2-7; 8 bases are a match to TRBD1. The CDR3 runs to 17 residues. Germline V CDR1 and CDR2: MGHRA, YSYEKL. V lost 0 bases to trimming and J lost 3 bases; unmatched junction nucleotides: 10. CDR3 sequence (DNA): TGCGCCAGCAGCCAAGACCCCTCGGGACAGGCGTACTACGAGCAGTACTTC. Its translation is CASSQDPSGQAYYEQYF.

Here the CDR3 reads CASSPRQGNTEAFF. The CDR3 bases are TGTGCCAGCAGCCCAAGACAGGGAAATACTGAAGCTTTCTTT. The V call is TRBV7-2, the J call TRBJ1-1; 7 bases map to TRBD1. The CDR3 is 14 residues long. Trimming at V came to 5 bases and at J to 5 bases, leaving 8 bases not matched to a gene. CDR1 and CDR2 (germline): SGHTA, FQGNSA.

The chain has TRBV27 and TRBJ1-4; TRBD1 agrees at 7 bases. With V trimmed by 6 bases and J by 10 bases, 5 bases remained unmatched. CDR1 MNHEY and CDR2 SMNVEV come from the germline V gene (reference sequence). The CDR3 extends over 12 amino acids. The CDR3 nucleotides are TGTGCCAGCAGAACGGGACAGCTAAAACTGTTTTTT. Translated: CASRTGQLKLFF.

On this clone: One end of the junction does not line up with germline, which may come from a read error. The chain has TRBV7-9 and TRBJ2-7; D gene uncertain. This CDR3 is 12 amino acids long. The germline gives CDR1 SEHNR, CDR2 FQNEAQ (reference sequence). CDR3 loop: CSSSPEIYEQYF. CDR3 nucleotides: TGTTCCAGCAGCCCAGAAATCTACGAGCAGTACTTC.

This chain links TRBV11-1 with TRBJ2-7, with 8 bases that match TRBD1. This CDR3 is built from 15 residues. V shed 3 bases, J shed 0 bases, and the junction held 4 bases outside the gene matches. The germline gives CDR1 SGHAT, CDR2 FQDESV (reference sequence). The CDR3, as DNA: TGTGCCAGCAGCTTCGGCGGACAGGGCTCCTACGAGCAGTACTTC. Translation: CASSFGGQGSYEQYF.